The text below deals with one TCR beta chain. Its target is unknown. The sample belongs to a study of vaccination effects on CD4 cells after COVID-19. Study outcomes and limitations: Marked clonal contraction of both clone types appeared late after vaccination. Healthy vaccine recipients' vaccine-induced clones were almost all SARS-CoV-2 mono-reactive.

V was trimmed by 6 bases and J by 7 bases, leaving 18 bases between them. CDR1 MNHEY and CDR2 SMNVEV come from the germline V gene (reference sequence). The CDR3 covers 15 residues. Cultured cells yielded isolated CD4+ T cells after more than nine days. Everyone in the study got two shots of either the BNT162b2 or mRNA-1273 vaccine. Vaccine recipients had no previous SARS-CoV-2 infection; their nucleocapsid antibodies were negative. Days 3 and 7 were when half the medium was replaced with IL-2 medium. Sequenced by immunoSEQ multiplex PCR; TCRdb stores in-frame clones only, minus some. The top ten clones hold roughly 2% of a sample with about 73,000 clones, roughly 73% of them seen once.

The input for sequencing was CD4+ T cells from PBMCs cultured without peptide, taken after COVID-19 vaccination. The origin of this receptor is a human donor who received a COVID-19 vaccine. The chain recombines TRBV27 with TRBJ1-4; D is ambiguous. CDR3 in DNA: TGTGCCAGCAGCCCCAACGGGCGCCCTAGTGAAAAACTGTTTTTT. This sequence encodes CASSPNGRPSEKLFF.